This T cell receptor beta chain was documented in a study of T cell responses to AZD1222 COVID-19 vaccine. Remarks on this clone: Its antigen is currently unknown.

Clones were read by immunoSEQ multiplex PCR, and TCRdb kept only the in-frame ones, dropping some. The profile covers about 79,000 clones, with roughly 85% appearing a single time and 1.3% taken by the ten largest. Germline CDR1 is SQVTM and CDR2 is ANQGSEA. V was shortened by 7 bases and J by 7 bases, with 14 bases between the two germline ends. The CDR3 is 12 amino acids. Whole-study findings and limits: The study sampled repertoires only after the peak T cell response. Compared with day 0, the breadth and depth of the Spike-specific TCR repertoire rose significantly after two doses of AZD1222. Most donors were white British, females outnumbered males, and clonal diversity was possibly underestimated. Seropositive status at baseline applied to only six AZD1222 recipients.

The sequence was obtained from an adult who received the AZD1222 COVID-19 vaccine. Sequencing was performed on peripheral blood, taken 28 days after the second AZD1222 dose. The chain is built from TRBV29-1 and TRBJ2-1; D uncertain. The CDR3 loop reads CSAGQSRNEQFF. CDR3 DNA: TGCAGCGCCGGGCAAAGCCGGAATGAGCAGTTCTTC.